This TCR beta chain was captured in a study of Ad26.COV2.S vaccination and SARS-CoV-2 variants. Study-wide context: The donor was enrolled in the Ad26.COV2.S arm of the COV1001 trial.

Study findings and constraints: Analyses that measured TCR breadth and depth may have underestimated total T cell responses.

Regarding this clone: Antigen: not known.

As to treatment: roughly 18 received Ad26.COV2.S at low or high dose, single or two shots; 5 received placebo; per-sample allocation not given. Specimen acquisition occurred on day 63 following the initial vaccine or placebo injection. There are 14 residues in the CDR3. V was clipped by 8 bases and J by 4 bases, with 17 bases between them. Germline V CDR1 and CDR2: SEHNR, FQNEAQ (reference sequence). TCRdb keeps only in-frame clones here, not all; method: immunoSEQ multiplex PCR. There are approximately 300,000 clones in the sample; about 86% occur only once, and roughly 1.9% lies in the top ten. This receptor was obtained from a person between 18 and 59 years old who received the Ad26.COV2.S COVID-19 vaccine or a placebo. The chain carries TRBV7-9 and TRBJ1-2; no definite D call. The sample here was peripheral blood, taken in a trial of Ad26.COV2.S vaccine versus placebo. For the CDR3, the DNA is TGTGCCAGCGCTTCAGTGAGAAACCCCTATGGCTACACCTTC. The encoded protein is CASASVRNPYGYTF.